These 23 T cell receptor beta chains share one sample of origin, sequenced in a study of blood T cell repertoires in COVID-19. TCRdb's table, derived via immunoSEQ multiplex PCR, lists solely in-frame clones and lacks some. The table shows 100,000 to 150,000 clones, with about 91% occurring only once. Material: peripheral blood. These receptors all come from a man aged 50-60 years with acute or convalescent COVID-19.

This rearrangement joins TRBV10-3 to TRBJ2-5; no firm D call. Germline CDR1 ENHRY, CDR2 SYGVKD. The CDR3 extends over 14 amino acids. The ends were cut back, 3 bases at V and 1 base at J, with 9 bases in the middle. The CDR3 sequence: CAISDSRSQETQYF. In DNA, the CDR3 is TGTGCCATCAGTGATAGCAGATCCCAAGAGACCCAGTACTTC.

The rearrangement links TRBV3-1 (or the pseudogene TRBV3-2) to TRBJ1-1; the match to TRBD1 covers 8 bases. Per germline, CDR1 LGHDT and CDR2 YNNKEL (reference sequence). With V trimmed by 1 base and J by 0 bases, 7 bases remained unmatched. The CDR3 has 17 amino acids. The chain's CDR3 is CASSQVLTGEMNTEAFF. The CDR3 DNA follows: TGTGCCAGCAGCCAAGTCCTGACAGGGGAAATGAACACTGAAGCTTTCTTT.

The chain links TRBV18 to TRBJ1-5, with 9 bases that match TRBD1. This CDR3 is built from 17 residues. The germline CDR1 and CDR2 sequences are KGHSH and LQKENI. V gave up 3 bases and J gave up 5 bases; unmatched junction bases: 11. In DNA form, the CDR3 reads TGTGCCAGCTCACCTTCGACTCCCGGGACAGGGTATCAGCCCCAGCATTTT. It specifies CASSPSTPGTGYQPQHF.

The chain employs TRBV15 and TRBJ2-3; 10 nucleotides align to TRBD2. Germline CDR1 and CDR2: LNHNV and YYDKDF (reference sequence). The CDR3 length is 15 residues. After removal of 4 bases from V and 3 bases from J, the junction contained 4 bases not matched to a gene. CDR3 amino acids: CATSTRTSGTDTQYF. The CDR3 coding sequence is TGTGCCACCAGCACGCGGACTAGCGGAACAGATACGCAGTATTTT.

This rearrangement joins TRBV28 to TRBJ2-1, with TRBD1 identical over 8 bases. V lost 8 bases, J lost 4 bases, and 10 bases stayed unmatched. This CDR3 has 15 residues. CDR1 is MDHEN and CDR2 is SYDVKM in the germline V gene. The CDR3: CASRYTGGTYNEQFF. The CDR3 bases are TGTGCCAGCCGCTATACAGGGGGTACATACAATGAGCAGTTCTTC.

This clone was recorded only once. In DNA form, the CDR3 reads TGTGCCAGCAGTCCCCCGCAGTCCACTGAAGCTTTCTTT. Translating it yields CASSPPQSTEAFF. The chain recombines TRBV28 with TRBJ1-1; D gene ambiguous. There are 13 residues in the CDR3. V lost 5 bases and J lost 4, with 11 bases in between. CDR1 is MDHEN, CDR2 SYDVKM, per germline.

This chain uses TRBV6-5 with TRBJ1-1; D is undetermined. Germline V gives CDR1 MNHEY, CDR2 SVGAGI. Trimming took 4 bases from V and 9 from J, leaving 9 bases between them. The CDR3 totals 11 residues. This CDR3 reads CASSFLSKAFF. CDR3 nucleotide sequence: TGTGCCAGCAGTTTCCTCAGTAAAGCTTTCTTT.

The rearrangement uses TRBV19 and TRBJ1-6; 10 nucleotides match TRBD1. Looked up from germline, CDR1 is LNHDA and CDR2 is SQIVND (reference sequence). This CDR3 contains 16 residues. The V and J ends lost 5 bases and 10 bases, in that order; junction bases with no gene match: 11. The CDR3 nucleotides read TGTGCCAGTAGTCCACCTGCCGGGACAGGGGAATCACCCCTCCACTTT. It yields the protein CASSPPAGTGESPLHF.

The chain joins TRBV30 to TRBJ1-2; tentative D call: TRBD1 (5 bases). V gave up 2 bases and J gave up 4 bases, with 17 bases separating them. This CDR3 is built from 15 residues. Germline lookup yields CDR1 GTSNPN and CDR2 SVGIG (reference sequence). Here the CDR3 DNA reads TGTGCCTGGAGTACCACCGCGGGGGGAGGCTATGGCTACACCTTC. Its protein product is CAWSTTAGGGYGYTF. The full variable domain, rest sourced from reference TRBV30 and TRBJ1-2, is SQTIHQWPATLVQPVGSPLSLECTVEGTSNPNLYWYRQAAGRGLQLLFYSVGIGQISSEVPQNLSASRPQDRQFILSSKKLLLSDSGFYLCAWSTTAGGGYGYTFGSGTRLTVV.

J is TRBJ2-1 and V is TRBV4-1; a weak D match, TRBD2 (5 bases). Germline assignment: CDR1 MGHRA and CDR2 YSYEKL. CDR3 length: 16 amino acids. The V and J ends lost 0 bases and 9 bases respectively, with 18 bases between them. CDR3 sequence reads: CASSQDGSLLWGEQFF. The CDR3 nucleotides read TGCGCCAGCAGCCAAGATGGGAGCCTCTTGTGGGGTGAGCAGTTCTTC.

In regard to this clone: Other DNA variants within this sample encode the same CDR3. The chain has TRBV3-1 (or the pseudogene TRBV3-2) and TRBJ1-1; D is ambiguous. V was trimmed by 2 bases and J by 1 base, leaving 8 bases between them. Per the germline V gene, CDR1 is LGHDT and CDR2 is YNNKEL (reference sequence). The CDR3 contains 14 residues. CDR3 nucleotide sequence: TGTGCCAGCAGCCAAAGAGGAGGGAACACTGAAGCTTTCTTT. It translates to CASSQRGGNTEAFF.

The chain joins TRBV7-8 to TRBJ1-2; 7 positions match TRBD1. CDR3 length: 13 residues. The V and J ends lost 5 bases and 3 bases, in that order; junction bases with no gene match: 3. CDR1 and CDR2 (germline): SGHVS, FQNEAQ. CDR3 coding DNA: TGTGCCAGCAGCGTGGACAGGTACTATGGCTACACCTTC. Translation gives CASSVDRYYGYTF.

The gene calls are TRBV6-5 and TRBJ1-4; 7 bases are shared with TRBD1. The V segment lost 2 bases and the J segment 7 bases; nucleotides outside the gene matches: 7. The CDR3 has 15 amino acids. Germline V lookup: CDR1 MNHEY, CDR2 SVGAGI. The CDR3 loop is CASSYRRTGGEKLFF. Here the CDR3 DNA reads TGTGCCAGCAGTTACCGACGGACAGGAGGTGAAAAACTGTTTTTT.

The chain couples TRBV7-2 to TRBJ2-1, with TRBD2 identical over 7 bases. The CDR3 loop spans 16 amino acids. Trimming at V came to 2 bases and at J to 2 bases, leaving 6 bases not matched to a gene. In germline, CDR1 is SGHTA, CDR2 FQGNSA. DNA of the CDR3: TGTGCCAGCAGCTTAAAGGTGGGAGGGACCTACAATGAGCAGTTCTTC. It is translated as CASSLKVGGTYNEQFF.

The chain links TRBV7-2 to TRBJ2-7, with D possibly matching TRBD1 (6 bases). Trimming took off 0 bases at V and 2 bases at J, with 11 bases between the two ends. CDR3 length: 15 amino acids. Germline V gives CDR1 SGHTA, CDR2 FQGNSA. CDR3 protein: CASSLAPGAAYEQYF. The CDR3 DNA follows: TGTGCCAGCAGCTTAGCGCCAGGGGCGGCCTACGAGCAGTACTTC.

The chain recombines TRBV7-2 with TRBJ1-2; 9 bases are shared with TRBD1. This CDR3 region has 13 residues. From germline, CDR1 is SGHTA and CDR2 FQGNSA. Unmatched junction bases numbered 5, after V lost 8 bases and J lost 4 bases. The CDR3 DNA sequence: TGTGCCAGCGGTGCGACAGGGGGCTATGGCTACACCTTC. Its translation: CASGATGGYGYTF.

The chain links TRBV7-2 to TRBJ1-3; weak D call: TRBD1 (6 bases). This CDR3 has 16 residues. V was shortened by 5 bases and J by 4 bases, with 18 bases between the two germline ends. Germline-derived CDR1 and CDR2 are SGHTA and FQGNSA. CDR3 sequence reads: CASSLRTAEWGNTIYF. The CDR3 bases are TGTGCCAGCAGCCTCAGGACAGCCGAATGGGGAAACACCATATATTTT.

The DNA of the CDR3 is TGTGCCAGCAGCCCCTCGGAGAATTCACCCCTCCACTTT. Translating it yields CASSPSENSPLHF. V and J are TRBV3-1 (or the pseudogene TRBV3-2) and TRBJ1-6; D is unresolved. Trimming took off 4 bases at V and 7 bases at J, with 8 bases between the two ends. Germline CDR1 is LGHDT and CDR2 is YNNKEL (reference sequence). The length of the CDR3 is 13 residues.

The chain combines TRBV24-1 with TRBJ2-2; 9 bases align to TRBD1. With 9 bases clipped from V and 7 bases from J, the junction kept 11 bases outside the gene matches. CDR3 length equals 15 residues. Germline-derived CDR1 and CDR2 are KGHDR and SFDVKD. DNA for the CDR3: TGTGCCACCGGCGCCGGGACAGGGTATAGCGGGGAGCTGTTTTTT. Translated: CATGAGTGYSGELFF.

This rearrangement joins TRBV2 to TRBJ2-7; 10 bases are shared with TRBD1. V gave up 2 bases and J gave up 2 bases; unmatched junction bases: 3. The CDR3 extends over 15 amino acids. CDR1 is SNHLY, CDR2 FYNNEI, per germline. CDR3 sequence (DNA): TGTGCCAGCAGTGAACGAGGGACAGGGGCCTACGAGCAGTACTTC. Translating it yields CASSERGTGAYEQYF.

V gene TRBV30 combines with J gene TRBJ2-1; 8 bases align to TRBD2. Trimming cost V 3 bases and J 4 bases; bases outside gene matches: 11. The CDR3 extends over 16 amino acids. CDR1 is GTSNPN, CDR2 SVGIG, per germline (reference sequence). CDR3 region: CAWSPLGSGEYNEQFF. CDR3 DNA: TGTGCCTGGAGCCCCCTGGGTAGCGGGGAGTACAATGAGCAGTTCTTC.

The rearrangement links TRBV7-9 to TRBJ2-6; 10 positions agree with TRBD1. This CDR3 spans 18 amino acids. The germline V gene encodes CDR1 SEHNR and CDR2 FQNEAQ (reference sequence). The junction had 3 bases not matched to a gene; V was cut back by 1 base and J by 0 bases. CDR3 sequence reads: CASSLGQGASSGANVLTF. The CDR3 DNA is TGTGCCAGCAGCTTAGGACAGGGGGCCTCCTCTGGGGCCAACGTCCTGACTTTC.

The table lists this clone with a count of one. The V gene is TRBV5-8, the J gene TRBJ1-2, with D unresolved. In germline, CDR1 is SGHTS, CDR2 YDEGEE. The CDR3 covers 15 residues. Trimming removed 0 bases from V and 2 bases from J, with 11 bases in between. CDR3 loop: CASSLDSTYNYGYTF. The CDR3 region has the DNA TGTGCCAGCAGCTTGGACTCGACATACAACTATGGCTACACCTTC.